This TCR beta chain appears in the sequencing data of a study of T cells after yellow fever vaccination. Overall study results and limits: The booster saw the reappearance of most primary-vaccination clones (roughly 97% CD4, roughly 87% CD8).

V was pared by 6 bases and J by 2 bases, with 6 bases between. The CDR3 runs 12 residues. TCRdb reprocessed the 5' RACE reads with MiXCR, giving one entry per CDR3 protein. The sample carries over 70,000 distinct CDR3 sequences, roughly 7.7% recorded once. This clonotype was counted ten times or more. Its antigen is unknown. The TCR originated in a man aged 25 to 40 who received the YFV17D yellow fever vaccine. The chain carries TRBV12-3 or TRBV12-4 and TRBJ2-3; D gene uncertain. The sample consisted of CD8+ T cells sorted from PBMCs, taken on the day of the yellow fever booster vaccination. CDR3 sequence reads: CASSQTTDTQYF. CDR3 in DNA: TGTGCCAGCAGCCAGACCACAGATACGCAGTATTTT.